The next 10 T cell receptor beta chains were all read from a single sample in a study of Ad26.COV2.S vaccination and SARS-CoV-2 variants. Sequencing used immunoSEQ multiplex PCR; TCRdb keeps in-frame clones, though not all of them. The sample has about 350,000 clones, roughly 94% seen once. The sequenced sample was peripheral blood, obtained after recovery from COVID-19. These receptors originate from a human donor who had recovered from COVID-19.

The chain is built from TRBV3-1 (or the pseudogene TRBV3-2) and TRBJ1-2; TRBD1 is a possible D gene (5 bases). V shed 1 base and J shed 4 bases, with 13 bases lying between them. Germline loops: CDR1 LGHDT, CDR2 YNNKEL (reference sequence). The CDR3 consists of 15 residues. Here the CDR3 reads CASSQVSRVGYGYTF. CDR3 DNA: TGTGCCAGCAGCCAAGTCTCCAGGGTGGGCTATGGCTACACCTTC.

As regards this clone: The junction and the germline gene differ at one end; a read error may be behind it. The CDR3 protein is CASSDPSFPGQGSYSEQFF. Written as DNA, the CDR3 is TGTGCCAGCAGCGACCCTTCCTTCCCGGGACAGGGGTCCTACAGTGAGCAGTTCTTC. The chain uses TRBV9 and TRBJ2-1, with 10 nucleotides matching TRBD1. Germline CDR1 reads SGDLS; CDR2 reads YYNGEE. The CDR3 totals 19 residues.

In its sample, this clone was seen once. The chain joins TRBV12-5 to TRBJ1-3; D is unclear. The germline V gene encodes CDR1 LGHNT and CDR2 FRNRAP. Deletions cut 6 bases from V and 2 bases from J, with 8 bases between. This CDR3 contains 13 residues. CDR3 sequence: CASGFGTGNTIYF. As DNA, the CDR3 is TGTGCTAGTGGCTTTGGTACTGGAAACACCATATATTTT.

This clone was seen a few times. CDR3: CASSHYTGGVREKLFF. CDR3 coding DNA: TGTGCCAGCAGCCATTACACCGGGGGAGTGAGGGAAAAACTGTTTTTT. This chain uses TRBV14 with TRBJ1-4, with a possible D match to TRBD1 (5 bases). In germline, CDR1 is SGHDN, CDR2 FVKESK. V lost 3 bases and J lost 8, with 19 bases in between. This CDR3 contains 16 residues.

This chain connects TRBV5-6 to TRBJ2-7, with TRBD1 matching over 8 bases. From germline, CDR1 is SGHDT and CDR2 YYEEEE. The CDR3 runs 14 residues. V lost 4 bases and J lost 3; bases outside the gene matches: 6. CDR3 sequence: CASSVSRGLYEQYF. The CDR3, as DNA: TGTGCCAGCAGCGTTAGCAGGGGGCTCTACGAGCAGTACTTC.

The gene calls are TRBV6-5 and TRBJ1-1; a weak D match, TRBD1 (6 bases). The CDR3 totals 14 residues. The germline V gene has CDR1 MNHEY and CDR2 SVGAGI. Between the trimmed V and J ends, which lost 6 bases and 8 bases, there was a span of 19 bases. CDR3 DNA sequence: TGTGCCAGCAGCCTAGGACAGTACTCAGTGGAAGCTTTCTTT. Translated, it gives CASSLGQYSVEAFF.

The chain employs TRBV19 and TRBJ1-1, with unresolved D. Looked up from germline, CDR1 is LNHDA and CDR2 is SQIVND (reference sequence). CDR3 length: 14 residues. V dropped 5 bases and J dropped 6 bases, with 16 bases sitting between them. Written as DNA, the CDR3 is TGTGCCAGTAGTTTGGAAGGGAGCTTTTCTGAAGCTTTCTTT. This translates into CASSLEGSFSEAFF.

This sequence joins TRBV9 and TRBJ2-7; D gene unclear. Deletions cut 0 bases from V and 0 bases from J, with 13 bases between. This CDR3 spans 16 amino acids. Germline CDR1 and CDR2: SGDLS and YYNGEE. The CDR3 protein is CASSVGTLQSSYEQYF. The CDR3 DNA sequence: TGTGCCAGCAGCGTAGGGACGCTTCAAAGCTCCTACGAGCAGTACTTC.

The rearrangement joins TRBV6-5 to TRBJ2-5; 12 bases agree with TRBD2. Germline V gene data show CDR1 as MNHEY and CDR2 as SVGAGI. The CDR3 runs to 15 residues. With 4 bases clipped from V and 6 bases from J, the junction kept 6 bases outside the gene matches. The CDR3 loop is CASSSSSGGGQTQYF. The CDR3 coding sequence is TGTGCCAGCAGTTCCTCTAGCGGGGGGGGACAGACCCAGTACTTC.

V usage is TRBV3-1 (or the pseudogene TRBV3-2) and J usage is TRBJ1-2; 9 nucleotides agree with TRBD1. There are 14 residues in the CDR3. Trimming removed 5 bases from V and 7 bases from J; junction bases left unmatched: 8. From germline, CDR1 is LGHDT and CDR2 YNNKEL (reference sequence). Here the CDR3 reads CASSARDRVPGYTF. The CDR3, as DNA: TGTGCCAGCAGCGCCCGGGACAGGGTTCCTGGCTACACCTTC.